Reported below is one T cell receptor (beta chain). The antigen is unknown. Only in-frame clones appear in the TCRdb table, and some are missing; sequencing was by immunoSEQ multiplex PCR. The sample records 170,000 or so clones, 75% to 90% being singletons. The entry originates in a study of cytomegalovirus exposure and HLA in healthy donors. Study results and limitations: Among the CMV-associated chains, three were confirmed in vitro as specific for CMV antigens. The study labeled fewer than 200 TCR beta chains cytomegalovirus-associated.

V was shortened by 7 bases and J by 0 bases, with 14 bases between the two germline ends. This CDR3 spans 15 amino acids. From germline, CDR1 is MDHEN and CDR2 SYDVKM. The sample consisted of PBMCs. This clonotype originated in a man between 18 and 29 years old in good health and CMV-seropositive. This chain uses TRBV28 with TRBJ2-3; TRBD1 might be the D (6 bases). The CDR3 here is CASTSRGTSTDTQYF. In nucleotides, the CDR3 is TGTGCCAGCACCTCAAGGGGGACAAGCACAGATACGCAGTATTTT.